The 24 T cell receptor beta chains below were found in one sample sequenced in a study of neurological immune-mediated disorders. Regarding time point: longitudinal time-point 3. TCRdb ran MiXCR on the 5' RACE reads and lists one entry per CDR3 protein. The profile covers tens of thousands of distinct CDR3 sequences, with under 4.5% appearing a single time and 5.7% taken by the ten largest. The sample was PBMCs. These receptor sequences come from a woman aged 55-69 years with multiple sclerosis.

At least ten counts were recorded for this clonotype. The chain employs TRBV7-2 and TRBJ2-7; TRBD2 is a possible D gene (6 bases). Per germline, CDR1 SGHTA and CDR2 FQGNSA. CDR3 length: 14 amino acids. V was trimmed by 6 bases and J by 3 bases, leaving 15 bases between them. In nucleotides, the CDR3 is TGTGCCAGCAGTGCGGGGAGTCGCTTCTACGAGCAGTACTTC. Protein: CASSAGSRFYEQYF.

This clonotype has ten or more counts. V gene TRBV2 combines with J gene TRBJ1-6, with TRBD1 as a possible D gene (5 bases). Trimming removed 1 base at V and 5 bases at J, with 6 bases between. The CDR3 is made up of 14 amino acids. The germline gives CDR1 SNHLY, CDR2 FYNNEI. CDR3 sequence: CASSEGGDNSPLHF. The CDR3 nucleotides read TGTGCCAGCAGTGAAGGGGGGGATAATTCACCCCTCCACTTT.

This clonotype was seen at least ten times. The chain uses TRBV3-1 and TRBJ1-2; TRBD1 matches at 7 bases. The CDR3 has 15 amino acids. Looked up from germline, CDR1 is LGHDT and CDR2 is YNNKEL (reference sequence). Losses at the gene ends were 1 base for V and 4 bases for J; bases not matched to a gene: 6. CDR3 DNA: TGTGCCAGCAGCCAAGGGAGGGGGCGAAGCTATGGCTACACCTTC. The encoded protein is CASSQGRGRSYGYTF.

This clonotype showed up many times. This chain links TRBV28 with TRBJ1-5; D gene ambiguous. V lost 1 base and J lost 7, with 5 bases in between. CDR1 and CDR2 (germline): MDHEN, SYDVKM. The CDR3 sequence is 12 residues long. CDR3 nucleotide sequence: TGTGCCAGCAGTTTATCGGACCAGCCCCAGCATTTT. This translates into CASSLSDQPQHF.

There are many counts of this clonotype. The chain links TRBV27 to TRBJ2-4; 16 bases are shared with TRBD2. Germline CDR1 is MNHEY and CDR2 is SMNVEV (reference sequence). The trim removed 7 bases at V and 1 base at J, leaving 7 bases unmatched. This CDR3 is 18 amino acids long. CDR3 region: CASTGTSGGARAKNIQYF. The CDR3 region has the DNA TGTGCCAGCACCGGGACTAGCGGGGGGGCTCGGGCCAAAAACATTCAGTACTTC.

This clonotype was recorded at least ten times. This chain joins TRBV6-5 and TRBJ2-2; unclear D gene. From germline, CDR1 is MNHEY and CDR2 SVGAGI. The CDR3 runs 12 residues. V lost 5 bases and J lost 5, with 6 bases in between. As DNA, the CDR3 is TGTGCCAGCAGTCTACGAACCGGGGAGCTGTTTTTT. Translating it yields CASSLRTGELFF.

This clonotype showed up many times. This chain links TRBV5-1 with TRBJ1-1; 9 bases map to TRBD1. The CDR3 has 14 residues. The trim removed 0 bases at V and 6 bases at J, leaving 3 bases unmatched. The germline CDR1 and CDR2 sequences are SGHRS and YFSETQ. The CDR3, as DNA: TGCGCCAGCAGCTTGGTGACAGGGGGATCTGAAGCTTTCTTT. Amino acids: CASSLVTGGSEAFF.

This clonotype was counted ten times or more. This chain links TRBV6-1 with TRBJ2-3; TRBD2 is a possible D gene (6 bases). Germline V gene sequence: CDR1 MNHNS, CDR2 SASEGT. This CDR3 is built from 15 residues. V was clipped by 3 bases and J by 4 bases, with 14 bases between them. CDR3 in DNA: TGTGCCAGCAGTGAGAAAGCGGGTAGGGCAGATACGCAGTATTTT. This encodes CASSEKAGRADTQYF.

This clonotype was found many times. The V call is TRBV20-1, the J call TRBJ2-7, with 8 bases aligning to TRBD2. Germline CDR1 DFQATT, CDR2 SNEGSKA (reference sequence). V lost 2 bases and J lost 0; bases outside the gene matches: 6. There are 15 residues in the CDR3. The CDR3: CSARHQRGSSYEQYF. CDR3 DNA: TGCAGTGCTAGACACCAGCGGGGGAGCTCCTACGAGCAGTACTTC.

This clonotype appeared many times. The V call is TRBV5-5, the J call TRBJ2-5; unclear D gene. Trimming removed 2 bases from V and 0 bases from J, with 8 bases in between. This CDR3 has 14 residues. Looked up from germline, CDR1 is SGHKS and CDR2 is YYEKEE (reference sequence). For the CDR3, the DNA is TGTGCCAGCAGCTTTGGCCTGGACCAAGAGACCCAGTACTTC. Translation: CASSFGLDQETQYF.

This clonotype was recorded many times. The genes are TRBV11-2 and TRBJ1-4, with 7 nucleotides matching TRBD1. The CDR3 runs 12 residues. Trimming took 4 bases from V and 8 from J; bases not matched to a gene: 1. Germline CDR1 reads SGHAT; CDR2 reads FQNNGV. In DNA, the CDR3 is TGTGCCAGCAGCTCGGACAGGGAAAAACTGTTTTTT. This translates into CASSSDREKLFF.

In its sample, this clonotype was seen many times. The rearrangement uses TRBV18 and TRBJ1-2; TRBD1 aligns across 7 bases. The germline V gene encodes CDR1 KGHSH and CDR2 LQKENI. Unmatched junction bases numbered 5, after V lost 0 bases and J lost 4 bases. This CDR3 contains 15 residues. The CDR3 sequence: CASSPPTGRTYGYTF. Here the CDR3 DNA reads TGTGCCAGCTCACCACCGACAGGGAGGACCTATGGCTACACCTTC.

Many counts were recorded for this clonotype. The chain carries TRBV7-9 and TRBJ2-2, with D possibly being TRBD1 or TRBD2 (6 bases each). V was cut by 4 bases and J by 2 bases, with 11 bases left in between. The V gene's germline CDR1 is SEHNR and CDR2 FQNEAQ (reference sequence). The CDR3 loop spans 15 amino acids. The chain's CDR3 is CASSWRDTNTGELFF. The CDR3, as DNA: TGTGCCAGCAGCTGGCGGGACACTAACACCGGGGAGCTGTTTTTT.

This clonotype was observed many times. This chain links TRBV6-5 with TRBJ1-2; D not certain. This CDR3 has 16 residues. Germline CDR1 and CDR2: MNHEY and SVGAGI. V gave up 5 bases and J gave up 8 bases, with 24 bases separating them. CDR3 nucleotide sequence: TGTGCCAGCAGTGACGATTGGGCAGGCACTGGGGTCGGCTACACCTTC. The encoded protein is CASSDDWAGTGVGYTF.

This clonotype was counted a few times. The V gene is TRBV20-1, the J gene TRBJ2-7; D gene uncertain. The CDR3 covers 12 residues. Germline CDR1 and CDR2: DFQATT and SNEGSKA (reference sequence). The V end lost 7 bases, the J end lost 6 bases, and 16 bases lay between the germline ends. The CDR3 DNA is TGCAGTGTACTCCCGGGCACGCGCGAGCAGTACTTC. Its protein product is CSVLPGTREQYF.

This clonotype was recorded many times. The chain is built from TRBV12-3 or TRBV12-4 and TRBJ1-6; D gene uncertain. The CDR3 runs 16 residues. The germline V and J ends were trimmed by 4 bases and 5 bases, with 15 bases remaining between them. The DNA of the CDR3 is TGTGCCAGCAGTTCGCCTTTTCGTAACGATAATTCACCCCTCCACTTT. This encodes CASSSPFRNDNSPLHF.

The table lists this clonotype with many counts. The V call is TRBV3-1, the J call TRBJ2-2, with D tentatively TRBD1 or TRBD2 (7 bases each). Trimming took 4 bases from V and 2 from J, leaving 17 bases between them. The CDR3 sequence is 17 residues long. Germline assignment: CDR1 LGHDT and CDR2 YNNKEL (reference sequence). CDR3 nucleotides: TGTGCCAGCAGCCCCCGGCAGGGGGGGTCTAACACCGGGGAGCTGTTTTTT. This codes for CASSPRQGGSNTGELFF.

Notes on this clonotype: No conserved phenylalanine or tryptophan ends this CDR3, so it is likely a read error. The V and J genes are TRBV4-1 and TRBJ2-7; tentative D call: TRBD1 (6 bases). This CDR3 is 15 amino acids long. Germline V lookup: CDR1 MGHRA, CDR2 YSYEKL. Trimming stripped 0 bases from V and 4 bases from J, with 13 bases between. The CDR3 DNA reads TGCGCCAGCAGCCAAGACCTTGACAGGAGGTACGAGCAGTACATC. Translation: CASSQDLDRRYEQYI.

This clonotype was seen ten or more times. J is TRBJ2-5 and V is TRBV5-1; a possible D gene is TRBD1 (7 bases). V was trimmed by 4 bases and J by 2 bases, leaving 12 bases between them. Germline V CDR1 and CDR2: SGHRS, YFSETQ. This CDR3 contains 14 residues. The CDR3 here is CASSRRDRQETQYF. For the CDR3, the DNA is TGCGCCAGCAGCCGGCGGGACAGACAAGAGACCCAGTACTTC.

This clonotype was observed many times. V usage is TRBV20-1 and J usage is TRBJ2-2; unclear D gene. Trimming took 3 bases from V and 7 from J, leaving 9 bases between them. Germline V gene lookup returns CDR1 DFQATT and CDR2 SNEGSKA (reference sequence). The CDR3 contains 12 residues. CDR3 in DNA: TGCAGTGCTAGGTTATTCGGCGGGGAGCTGTTTTTT. It is translated as CSARLFGGELFF.

This clonotype came up many times. The J gene is TRBJ2-3, the V gene TRBV7-9; TRBD2 agrees at 12 bases. This CDR3 is built from 15 residues. The germline gives CDR1 SEHNR, CDR2 FQNEAQ (reference sequence). The trim removed 5 bases at V and 6 bases at J, leaving 6 bases unmatched. CDR3 in DNA: TGTGCCAGCAGCATCTCTAGCGGGGGGGCCGATACGCAGTATTTT. Amino acid sequence: CASSISSGGADTQYF.

Ten or more counts support this clonotype. The genes are TRBV7-2 and TRBJ1-6, with 8 bases matching TRBD1. Trimming cost V 6 bases and J 6 bases; bases outside gene matches: 10. This CDR3 region has 16 residues. Germline values: CDR1 SGHTA, CDR2 FQGNSA. The CDR3 loop reads CASRNQGASPNSPLHF. As DNA, the CDR3 is TGTGCCAGCAGGAATCAGGGGGCCTCACCTAATTCACCCCTCCACTTT.

Ten or more counts support this clonotype. The rearrangement joins TRBV7-2 to TRBJ1-4; D is possibly TRBD1 (5 bases). The V end lost 0 bases, the J end lost 4 bases, and 6 bases lay between the germline ends. This CDR3 is 14 amino acids long. Per germline, CDR1 SGHTA and CDR2 FQGNSA. The CDR3 here is CASSLAGLNEKLFF. The CDR3 DNA reads as TGTGCCAGCAGCTTAGCGGGGCTTAATGAAAAACTGTTTTTT.

To note about this clonotype: It is unclear where the CDR3 begins or ends on the DNA, so no DNA is shown, and the CDR3 is as TCRdb lists it. This rearrangement joins TRBV28 to TRBJ1-5. Germline CDR1 is MDHEN and CDR2 is SYDVKM. A total of 20 residues make up the CDR3, ends included. CDR3 in amino acids: CASSLARVTYEQYFGQPQHF.